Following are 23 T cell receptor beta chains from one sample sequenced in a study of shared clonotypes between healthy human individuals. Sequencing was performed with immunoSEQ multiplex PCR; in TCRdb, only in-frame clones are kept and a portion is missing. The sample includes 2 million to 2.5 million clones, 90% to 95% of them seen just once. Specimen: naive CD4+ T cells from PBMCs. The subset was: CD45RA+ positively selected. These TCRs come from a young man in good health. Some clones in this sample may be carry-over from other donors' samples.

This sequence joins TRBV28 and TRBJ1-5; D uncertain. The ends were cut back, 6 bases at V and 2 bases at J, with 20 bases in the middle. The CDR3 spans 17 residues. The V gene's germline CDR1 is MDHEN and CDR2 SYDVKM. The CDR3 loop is CASSPPGVGAGNQPQHF. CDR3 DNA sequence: TGTGCCAGCAGCCCCCCCGGGGTGGGAGCGGGCAATCAGCCCCAGCATTTT.

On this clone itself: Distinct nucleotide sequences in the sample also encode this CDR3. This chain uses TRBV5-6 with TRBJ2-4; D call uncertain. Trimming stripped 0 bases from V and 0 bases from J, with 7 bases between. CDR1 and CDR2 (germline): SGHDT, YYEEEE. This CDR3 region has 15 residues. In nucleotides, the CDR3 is TGTGCCAGCAGCTTGGGACAAGTAGCCAAAAACATTCAGTACTTC. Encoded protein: CASSLGQVAKNIQYF.

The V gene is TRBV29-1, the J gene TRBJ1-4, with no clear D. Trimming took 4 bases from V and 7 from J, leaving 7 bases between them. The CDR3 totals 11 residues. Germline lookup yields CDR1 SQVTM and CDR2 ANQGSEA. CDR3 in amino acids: CSVGIGEKLFF. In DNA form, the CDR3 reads TGCAGCGTTGGGATCGGTGAAAAACTGTTTTTT.

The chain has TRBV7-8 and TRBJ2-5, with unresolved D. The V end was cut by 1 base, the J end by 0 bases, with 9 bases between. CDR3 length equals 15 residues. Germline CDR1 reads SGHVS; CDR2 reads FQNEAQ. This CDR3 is CASSLGPHNQETQYF. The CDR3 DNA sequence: TGTGCCAGCAGCTTAGGTCCACACAACCAAGAGACCCAGTACTTC.

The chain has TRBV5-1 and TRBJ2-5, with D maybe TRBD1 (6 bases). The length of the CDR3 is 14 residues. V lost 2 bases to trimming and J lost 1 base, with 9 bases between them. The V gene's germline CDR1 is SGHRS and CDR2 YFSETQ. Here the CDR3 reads CASSFAQGQETQYF. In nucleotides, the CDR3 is TGCGCCAGCAGCTTCGCACAGGGCCAAGAGACCCAGTACTTC. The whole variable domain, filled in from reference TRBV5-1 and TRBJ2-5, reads KAGVTQTPRYLIKTRGQQVTLSCSPISGHRSVSWYQQTPGQGLQFLFEYFSETQRNKGNFPGRFSGRQFSNSRSEMNVSTLELGDSALYLCASSFAQGQETQYFGPGTRLLVL.

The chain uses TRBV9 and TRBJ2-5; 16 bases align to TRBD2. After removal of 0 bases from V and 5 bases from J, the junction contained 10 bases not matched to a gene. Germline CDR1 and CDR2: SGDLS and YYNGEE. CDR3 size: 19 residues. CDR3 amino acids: CASSVGPGTSGRAGETQYF. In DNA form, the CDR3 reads TGTGCCAGCAGCGTAGGACCCGGGACTAGCGGGAGGGCGGGGGAGACCCAGTACTTC.

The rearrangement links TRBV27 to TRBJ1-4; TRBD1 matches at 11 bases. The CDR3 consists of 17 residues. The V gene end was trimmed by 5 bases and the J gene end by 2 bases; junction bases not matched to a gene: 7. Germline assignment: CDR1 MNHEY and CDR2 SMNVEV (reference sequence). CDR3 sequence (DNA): TGTGCCAGCAGTCCCGGGACAGGGGGTTACACTAATGAAAAACTGTTTTTT. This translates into CASSPGTGGYTNEKLFF.

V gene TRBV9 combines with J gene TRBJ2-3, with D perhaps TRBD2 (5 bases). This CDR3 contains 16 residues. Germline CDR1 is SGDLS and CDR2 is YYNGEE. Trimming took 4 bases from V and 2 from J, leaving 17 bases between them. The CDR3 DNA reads TGTGCCAGCAGCTATCTTGGGGTGGGAGCCACAGATACGCAGTATTTT. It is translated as CASSYLGVGATDTQYF.

The CDR3 protein is CASSWPAGSYEQYF. The CDR3 DNA reads as TGTGCCAGCAGTTGGCCAGCGGGAAGCTACGAGCAGTACTTC. The gene calls are TRBV6-6 and TRBJ2-7; 7 nucleotides align to TRBD2. The CDR3 sequence is 14 residues long. With 4 bases clipped from V and 3 bases from J, the junction kept 6 bases outside the gene matches. CDR1 MNHNY and CDR2 SVGAGI come from the germline V gene (reference sequence).

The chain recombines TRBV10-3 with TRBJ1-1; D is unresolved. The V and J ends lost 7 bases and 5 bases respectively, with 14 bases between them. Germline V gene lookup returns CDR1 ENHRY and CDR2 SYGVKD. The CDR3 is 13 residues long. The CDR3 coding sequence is TGTGCCATCACCCCACAGATTAATACTGAAGCTTTCTTT. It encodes CAITPQINTEAFF.

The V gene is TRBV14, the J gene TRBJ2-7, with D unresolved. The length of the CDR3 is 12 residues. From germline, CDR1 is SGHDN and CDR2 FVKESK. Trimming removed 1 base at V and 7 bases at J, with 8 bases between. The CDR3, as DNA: TGTGCCAGCAGCCAAGTCCCACGGGAGCAGTACTTC. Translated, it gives CASSQVPREQYF.

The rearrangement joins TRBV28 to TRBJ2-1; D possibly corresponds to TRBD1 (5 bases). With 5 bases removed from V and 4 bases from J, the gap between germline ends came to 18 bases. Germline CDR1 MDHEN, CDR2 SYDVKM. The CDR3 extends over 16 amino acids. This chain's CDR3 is CASSAGLGQIYNEQFF. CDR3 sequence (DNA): TGTGCCAGCAGTGCCGGGTTGGGGCAGATTTACAATGAGCAGTTCTTC.

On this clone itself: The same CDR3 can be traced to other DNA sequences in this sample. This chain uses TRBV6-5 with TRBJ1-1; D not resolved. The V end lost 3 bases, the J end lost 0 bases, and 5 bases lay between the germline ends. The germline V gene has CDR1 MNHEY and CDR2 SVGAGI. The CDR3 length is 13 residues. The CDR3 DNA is TGTGCCAGCAGTTATGAGGTGAACACTGAAGCTTTCTTT. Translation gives CASSYEVNTEAFF.

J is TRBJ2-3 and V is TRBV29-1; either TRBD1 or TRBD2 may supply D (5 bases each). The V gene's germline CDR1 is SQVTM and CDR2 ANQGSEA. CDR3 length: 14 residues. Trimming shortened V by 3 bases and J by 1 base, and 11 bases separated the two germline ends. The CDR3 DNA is TGCAGCGTTGATTGGGGGTGGGGCACAGATACGCAGTATTTT. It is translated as CSVDWGWGTDTQYF.

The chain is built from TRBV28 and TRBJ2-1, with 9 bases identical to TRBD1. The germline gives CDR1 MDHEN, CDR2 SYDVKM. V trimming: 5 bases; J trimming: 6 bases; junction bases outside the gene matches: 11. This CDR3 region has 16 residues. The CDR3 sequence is CASSISGQGGGNEQFF. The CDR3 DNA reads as TGTGCCAGCAGTATTTCGGGACAGGGAGGAGGCAATGAGCAGTTCTTC. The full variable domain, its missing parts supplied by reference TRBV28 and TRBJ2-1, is DVKVTQSSRYLVKRTGEKVFLECVQDMDHENMFWYRQDPGLGLRLIYFSYDVKMKEKGDIPEGYSVSREKKERFSLILESASTNQTSMYLCASSISGQGGGNEQFFGPGTRLTVL.

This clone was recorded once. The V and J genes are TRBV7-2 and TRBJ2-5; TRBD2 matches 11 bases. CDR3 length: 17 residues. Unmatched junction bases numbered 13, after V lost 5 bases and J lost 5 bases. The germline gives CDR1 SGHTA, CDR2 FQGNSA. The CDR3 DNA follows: TGTGCCAGCAGCCAAGGACTTAGCGGGAGGGCCGGGGAGACCCAGTACTTC. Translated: CASSQGLSGRAGETQYF.

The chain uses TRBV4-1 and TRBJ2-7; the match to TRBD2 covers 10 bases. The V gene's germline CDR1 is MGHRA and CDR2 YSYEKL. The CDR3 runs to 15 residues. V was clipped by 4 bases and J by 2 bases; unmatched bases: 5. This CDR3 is CASSLAGGPTYEQYF. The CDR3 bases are TGCGCCAGCAGCCTAGCGGGAGGCCCGACCTACGAGCAGTACTTC.

The CDR3 region is CASSRPGAPQHF. DNA of the CDR3: TGCGCCAGCAGTCGACCAGGGGCGCCCCAGCATTTT. This chain links TRBV23-1 with TRBJ1-5; D might be TRBD1 (6 bases). TRBV23-1 is classed as an ORF, of uncertain function. Trimming left V 4 bases short and J 9 bases short, with 10 bases between. This CDR3 has 12 amino acids.

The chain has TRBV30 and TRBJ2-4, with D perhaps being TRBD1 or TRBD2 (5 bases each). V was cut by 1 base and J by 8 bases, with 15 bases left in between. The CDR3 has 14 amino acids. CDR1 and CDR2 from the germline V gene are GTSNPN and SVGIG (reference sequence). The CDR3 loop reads CAWSGGIFGDIQYF. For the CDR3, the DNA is TGTGCCTGGAGTGGGGGCATTTTCGGGGACATTCAGTACTTC.

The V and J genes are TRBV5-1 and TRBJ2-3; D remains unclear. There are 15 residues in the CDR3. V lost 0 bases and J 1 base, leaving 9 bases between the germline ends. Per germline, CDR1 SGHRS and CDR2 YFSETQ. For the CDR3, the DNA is TGCGCCAGCAGCTTGGCCGGGTGGGGCACAGATACGCAGTATTTT. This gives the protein CASSLAGWGTDTQYF.

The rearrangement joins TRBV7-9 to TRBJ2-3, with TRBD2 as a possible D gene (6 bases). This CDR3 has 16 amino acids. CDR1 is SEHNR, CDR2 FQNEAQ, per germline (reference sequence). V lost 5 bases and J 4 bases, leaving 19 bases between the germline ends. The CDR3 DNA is TGTGCCAGCAGCCTCCCCCCGGGAGTAAGGGCAGATACGCAGTATTTT. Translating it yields CASSLPPGVRADTQYF.

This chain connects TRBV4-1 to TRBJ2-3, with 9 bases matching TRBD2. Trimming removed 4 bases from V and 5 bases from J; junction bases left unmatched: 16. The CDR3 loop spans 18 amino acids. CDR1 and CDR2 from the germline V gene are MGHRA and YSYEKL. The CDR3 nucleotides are TGCGCCAGCAGCCTATCCCAATTGGCGGGAGGGCCTCGAGATACGCAGTATTTT. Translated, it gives CASSLSQLAGGPRDTQYF.

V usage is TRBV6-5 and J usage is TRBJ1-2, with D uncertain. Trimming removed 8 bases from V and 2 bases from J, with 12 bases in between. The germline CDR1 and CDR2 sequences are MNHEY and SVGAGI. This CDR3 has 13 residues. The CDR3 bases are TGTGCCAGCCGGATCGGGGTAAACTATGGCTACACCTTC. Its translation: CASRIGVNYGYTF.